Listed below are T cell receptor beta chains from one sample, sequenced in a study of blood T cell repertoires in COVID-19. Assay used: immunoSEQ multiplex PCR; TCRdb lists only in-frame clones, some missing. The sample lists under 250,000 clones, roughly 87% occurring once. The specimen was peripheral blood. These receptors originate from a man aged 18 to 35 with active or convalescent COVID-19. Each CDR3 is given with its conserved first and last residue. Fields, in order: J gene, clone size, V gene, D gene, CDR3 DNA, CDR3 protein. D genes are given only for firm matches. Size values are once, few and many counts, or a class for expanded clones, and some rows have none.

TRBJ2-1 | - | TRBV4-3 | - | TGCGCCAGCAGCCAAGATTATGGAGGGTCGTCCTACAATGAGCAGTTCTTC | CASSQDYGGSSYNEQFF
TRBJ2-5 | - | TRBV24-1 | TRBD1 | TGTGCCACCAGTGACCCCGGGACAGGGGACGAGACCCAGTACTTC | CATSDPGTGDETQYF
TRBJ1-4 | - | TRBV5-1 | TRBD1 | TGCGCCAGCCGCGGGACAGGAGAAAAACTGTTTTTT | CASRGTGEKLFF
TRBJ1-2 | - | TRBV10-3 | - | TGTGCCATCGGGCAGCAATATGGCTACACCTTC | CAIGQQYGYTF
TRBJ1-2 | once | TRBV9 | - | TGTGCCAGCAGAGCCCGGGGGGATAACTATGGCTACACCTTC | CASRARGDNYGYTF
TRBJ2-2 | - | TRBV6-2/TRBV6-3 | - | TGTGCCAGCAGTTCGACAGCCGGGGAGCTGTTTTTT | CASSSTAGELFF
TRBJ1-2 | few | TRBV7-9 | - | TGTGCCAGCAGCTTAGATGTGGCAGACTATGGCTACACCTTC | CASSLDVADYGYTF
TRBJ2-7 | - | TRBV5-1 | - | TGCGCCAGCAGCTTGGCGCAGGGGCCGCCCTACGAGCAGTACTTC | CASSLAQGPPYEQYF
TRBJ2-7 | once | TRBV11-1 | TRBD1 | TGTGCCAGCAGCTTAGTTCCGGACAGGGGCTACGAGCAGTACTTC | CASSLVPDRGYEQYF
TRBJ2-7 | - | TRBV5-1 | - | TGCGCCAGCAGCTTGGAGGGGTACGAGCAGTACTTC | CASSLEGYEQYF
TRBJ2-7 | - | TRBV3-1/TRBV3-2 | - | TGTGCCAGCAGCCAAGGTGGGGCGGAGCAGTACTTC | CASSQGGAEQYF
TRBJ2-1 | - | TRBV9 | TRBD1 | TGTGCCAGCAGCGTAGGGGCTGAGGGGGCATTTGTGCAGTTCTTC | CASSVGAEGAFVQFF
TRBJ2-3 | - | TRBV5-6 | TRBD2 | TGTGCCAGCAGCTATCGGGGCGGGAGGGGCACAGATACGCAGTATTTT | CASSYRGGRGTDTQYF